Given below is one TCR beta chain in context. As yet, its antigen is unknown. The data were obtained in a study of cytomegalovirus exposure and HLA in healthy donors. General observations from the study: Reports credit the classifier with highly specific, highly sensitive diagnosis of cytomegalovirus status. In a later analysis, first-cohort TCR clusters were found to tend to co-occur in the approximately 110 validation repertoires.

The CDR3 covers 19 residues. V was pared by 1 base and J by 0 bases, with 19 bases between. Germline values: CDR1 MNHEY, CDR2 SMNVEV (reference sequence). Assay used: immunoSEQ multiplex PCR; TCRdb lists only in-frame clones, some missing. Among about 140,000 clones listed, 80% to 90% were seen once. The sequence derives from a young woman in good health and CMV-seronegative. The chain links TRBV27 to TRBJ2-4, with a possible D match to TRBD1 (6 bases). The sample was PBMCs. CDR3 nucleotides: TGTGCCAGCAGTTTATTCGGAAGGCGGACAGACCTAGCCAAAAACATTCAGTACTTC. Residues: CASSLFGRRTDLAKNIQYF.